The 9 T cell receptor beta chains given below trace back to one sample, sequenced in a study of glioma-infiltrating T cells after dendritic cell vaccination. The protocol was immunoSEQ multiplex PCR, while the TCRdb copy is restricted to in-frame clones and leaves out a portion. The table records some 100,000 clones, under 90% of them present only once. The sample here was blood, taken before dendritic cell vaccination. The receptors here all came from a human donor with glioblastoma.

The table lists this clone with a count of one. The chain uses TRBV6-6 and TRBJ2-5; 15 bases agree with TRBD2. Germline CDR1 MNHNY, CDR2 SVGAGI (reference sequence). CDR3 length equals 15 residues. The J segment lost 4 bases and the V segment lost 5 bases, leaving 2 bases of the junction unmatched. CDR3 nucleotides: TGTGCCAGCAGTGAGGGACTAGCGGGAGGAGAGACCCAGTACTTC. It specifies CASSEGLAGGETQYF.

The rearrangement joins TRBV19 to TRBJ1-3; TRBD1 agrees at 8 bases. Germline values: CDR1 LNHDA, CDR2 SQIVND (reference sequence). The J segment lost 2 bases and the V segment lost 8 bases, leaving 5 bases of the junction unmatched. The CDR3 is made up of 14 amino acids. Here the CDR3 DNA reads TGTGCCAGTCAGGACAGGGCGACTGGAAACACCATATATTTT. This encodes CASQDRATGNTIYF.

V usage is TRBV19 and J usage is TRBJ1-5, with TRBD1 as a possible D gene (6 bases). Trimming stripped 0 bases from V and 3 bases from J, with 15 bases between. Germline lookup yields CDR1 LNHDA and CDR2 SQIVND (reference sequence). This CDR3 spans 17 amino acids. The CDR3 region has the DNA TGTGCCAGTAGTATAGACCCCCGGACAGCCCCCAATCAGCCCCAGCATTTT. Residues: CASSIDPRTAPNQPQHF.

The chain links TRBV10-1 to TRBJ1-6; maybe TRBD1 (5 bases). The germline V gene encodes CDR1 WNHNN and CDR2 SYGVQD (reference sequence). This CDR3 is 14 amino acids long. V shed 3 bases and J shed 9 bases, with 12 bases lying between them. CDR3 residues: CASSESQGGSPLHF. In DNA, the CDR3 is TGCGCCAGCAGTGAATCGCAGGGTGGTTCACCCCTCCACTTT.

The genes are TRBV5-1 and TRBJ2-7; no clear D. The germline V gene encodes CDR1 SGHRS and CDR2 YFSETQ. Trimming left V 0 bases short and J 0 bases short, with 10 bases between. The CDR3 extends over 15 amino acids. DNA of the CDR3: TGCGCCAGCAGCTTGGTTGGCGGTAGCTCCTACGAGCAGTACTTC. It codes for CASSLVGGSSYEQYF.

The chain joins TRBV6-1 to TRBJ1-1; D is uncertain. Germline CDR1 and CDR2: MNHNS and SASEGT. This CDR3 has 14 amino acids. Trimming removed 3 bases from V and 4 bases from J, with 12 bases in between. CDR3 DNA sequence: TGTGCCAGCAGTGAGAGGGAAGGTCGCACTGAAGCTTTCTTT. As protein: CASSEREGRTEAFF.

This sequence joins TRBV21-1 and TRBJ2-7; the D call TRBD1 from the table was never checked on the DNA. TRBV21-1 is a pseudogene locus. CDR3 length equals 17 residues. The CDR3 DNA reads TGTGCCAGCAGCCTGAAAGGGACACGAGCTCTTCTGGACGAGCAGTACTTC. Residues: CASSLKGTRALLDEQYF.

The rearrangement joins TRBV27 to TRBJ1-2; the D is unclear. Deletions cut 1 base from V and 3 bases from J, with 12 bases between. Germline V CDR1 and CDR2: MNHEY, SMNVEV (reference sequence). The CDR3 loop spans 15 amino acids. The CDR3 bases are TGTGCCAGCAGTTTATTACCAGGCTCGTACTATGGCTACACCTTC. This sequence encodes CASSLLPGSYYGYTF.

The J gene is TRBJ1-1, the V gene TRBV5-6, with D unresolved. The CDR3 is made up of 13 amino acids. V shed 4 bases and J shed 2 bases, with 9 bases lying between them. Per germline, CDR1 SGHDT and CDR2 YYEEEE. The CDR3 sequence is CASSATENTEAFF. In DNA, the CDR3 is TGTGCCAGCAGCGCTACAGAAAACACTGAAGCTTTCTTT.